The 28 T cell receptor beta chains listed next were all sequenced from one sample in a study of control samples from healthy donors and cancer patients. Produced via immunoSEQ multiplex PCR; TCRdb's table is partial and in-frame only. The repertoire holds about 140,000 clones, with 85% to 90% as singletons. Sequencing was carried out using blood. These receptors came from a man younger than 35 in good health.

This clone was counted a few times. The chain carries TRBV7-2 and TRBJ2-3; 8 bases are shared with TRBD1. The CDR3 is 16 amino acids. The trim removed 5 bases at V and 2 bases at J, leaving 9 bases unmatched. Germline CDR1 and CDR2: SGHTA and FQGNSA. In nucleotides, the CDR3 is TGTGCCAGCAGCAACTTTCCCAGGGGGCCCACAGATACGCAGTATTTT. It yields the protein CASSNFPRGPTDTQYF. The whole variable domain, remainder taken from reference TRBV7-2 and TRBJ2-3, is GAGVSQSPSNKVTEKGKDVELRCDPISGHTALYWYRQSLGQGLEFLIYFQGNSAPDKSGLPSDRFSAERTGGSVSTLTIQRTQQEDSAVYLCASSNFPRGPTDTQYFGPGTRLTVL.

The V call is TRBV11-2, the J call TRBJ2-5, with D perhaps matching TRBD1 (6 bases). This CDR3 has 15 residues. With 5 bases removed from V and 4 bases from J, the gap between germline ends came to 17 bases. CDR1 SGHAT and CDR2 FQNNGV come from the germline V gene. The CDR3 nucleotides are TGTGCCAGCAGCACCTCGACAGGAATAATAGAGACCCAGTACTTC. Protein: CASSTSTGIIETQYF.

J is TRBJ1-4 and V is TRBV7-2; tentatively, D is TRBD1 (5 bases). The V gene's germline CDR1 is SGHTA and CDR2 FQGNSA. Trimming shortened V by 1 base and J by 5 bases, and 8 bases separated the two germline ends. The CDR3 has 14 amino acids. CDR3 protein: CASSLGGRNEKLFF. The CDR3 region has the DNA TGTGCCAGCAGCTTAGGGGGCCGAAATGAAAAACTGTTTTTT.

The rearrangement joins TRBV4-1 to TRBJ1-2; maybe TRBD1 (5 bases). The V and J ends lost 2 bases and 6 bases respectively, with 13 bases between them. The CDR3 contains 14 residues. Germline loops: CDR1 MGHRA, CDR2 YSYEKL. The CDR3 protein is CASSQKSGADGYTF. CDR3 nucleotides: TGCGCCAGCAGCCAAAAATCCGGGGCCGATGGCTACACCTTC.

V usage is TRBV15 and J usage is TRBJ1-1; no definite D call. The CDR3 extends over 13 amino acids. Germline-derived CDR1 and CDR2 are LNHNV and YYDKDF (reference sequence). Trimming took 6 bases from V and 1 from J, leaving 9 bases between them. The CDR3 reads CATSQRGNTEAFF. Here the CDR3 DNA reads TGTGCCACCAGTCAACGGGGGAACACTGAAGCTTTCTTT.

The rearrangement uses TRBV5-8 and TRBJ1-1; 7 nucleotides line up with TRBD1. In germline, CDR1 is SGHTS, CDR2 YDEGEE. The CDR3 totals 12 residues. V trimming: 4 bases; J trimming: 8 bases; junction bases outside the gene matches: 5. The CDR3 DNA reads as TGTGCCAGCAGCAGGGGACAGCGAGAAGCTTTCTTT. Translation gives CASSRGQREAFF.

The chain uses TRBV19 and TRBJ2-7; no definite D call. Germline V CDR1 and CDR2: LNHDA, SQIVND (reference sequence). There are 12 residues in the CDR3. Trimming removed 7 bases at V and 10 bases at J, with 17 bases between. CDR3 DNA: TGTGCCAGTATAGGGTGGTTGGCCCATCAGTACTTC. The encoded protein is CASIGWLAHQYF.

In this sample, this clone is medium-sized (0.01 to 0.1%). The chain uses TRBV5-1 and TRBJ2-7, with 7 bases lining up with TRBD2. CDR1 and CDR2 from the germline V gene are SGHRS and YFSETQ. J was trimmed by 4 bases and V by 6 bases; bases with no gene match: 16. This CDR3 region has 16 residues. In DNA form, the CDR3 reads TGCGCCAGCAAGCCCGTGACTAGCCGACCAGGGTACGAGCAGTACTTC. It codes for CASKPVTSRPGYEQYF.

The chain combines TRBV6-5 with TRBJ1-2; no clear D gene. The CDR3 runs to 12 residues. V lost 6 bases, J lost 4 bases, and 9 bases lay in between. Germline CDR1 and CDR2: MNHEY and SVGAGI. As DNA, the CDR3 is TGTGCCAGCAGACAGCAACCCTATGGCTACACCTTC. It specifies CASRQQPYGYTF.

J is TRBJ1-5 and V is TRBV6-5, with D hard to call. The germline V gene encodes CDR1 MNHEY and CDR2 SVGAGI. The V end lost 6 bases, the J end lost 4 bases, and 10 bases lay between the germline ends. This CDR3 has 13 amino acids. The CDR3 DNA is TGTGCCAGCAGATGGGAGAGGAATCAGCCCCAGCATTTT. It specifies CASRWERNQPQHF.

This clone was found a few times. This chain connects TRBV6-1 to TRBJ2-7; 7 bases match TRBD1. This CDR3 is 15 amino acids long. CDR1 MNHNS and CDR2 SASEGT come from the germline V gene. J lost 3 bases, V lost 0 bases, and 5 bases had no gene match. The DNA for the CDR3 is TGTGCCAGCAGTGAAGCTGAGGCAGGGGGCTACGAGCAGTACTTC. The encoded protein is CASSEAEAGGYEQYF.

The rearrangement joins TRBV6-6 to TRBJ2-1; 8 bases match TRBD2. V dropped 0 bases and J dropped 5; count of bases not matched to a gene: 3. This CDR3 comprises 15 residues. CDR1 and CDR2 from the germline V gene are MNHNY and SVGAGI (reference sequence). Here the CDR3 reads CASSYSTGGDNEQFF. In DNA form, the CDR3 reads TGTGCCAGCAGTTACTCTACGGGGGGGGACAATGAGCAGTTCTTC.

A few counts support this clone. Written as DNA, the CDR3 is TGTGCCAGCCCTCCGGTAGGTGGGAACAATCAGCCCCAGCATTTT. Protein sequence: CASPPVGGNNQPQHF. The V and J genes are TRBV28 and TRBJ1-5; no clear D gene. Germline V gene lookup returns CDR1 MDHEN and CDR2 SYDVKM. The CDR3 runs to 15 residues. V was trimmed by 8 bases and J by 3 bases, leaving 17 bases between them.

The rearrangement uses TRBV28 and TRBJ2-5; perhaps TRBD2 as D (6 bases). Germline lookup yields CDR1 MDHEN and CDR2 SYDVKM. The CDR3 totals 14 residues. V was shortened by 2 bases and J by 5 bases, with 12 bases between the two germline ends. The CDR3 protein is CASSLGREEETQYF. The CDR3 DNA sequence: TGTGCCAGCAGTTTAGGCAGGGAGGAGGAGACCCAGTACTTC.

The CDR3 DNA reads TGCGCCAGCAGCCACTCCGGGACTAGCCTAGAGGAGCAGTTCTTC. It specifies CASSHSGTSLEEQFF. V and J are TRBV4-1 and TRBJ2-1, with 9 bases fitting TRBD2. The CDR3 sequence is 15 residues long. Germline loops: CDR1 MGHRA, CDR2 YSYEKL. After removal of 3 bases from V and 10 bases from J, the junction contained 10 bases not matched to a gene.

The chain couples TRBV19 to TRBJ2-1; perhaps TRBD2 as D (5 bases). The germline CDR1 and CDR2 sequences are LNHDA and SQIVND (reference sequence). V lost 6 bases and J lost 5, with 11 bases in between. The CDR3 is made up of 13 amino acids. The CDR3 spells CASRLGGDNEQFF. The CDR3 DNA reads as TGTGCCAGTAGATTAGGAGGTGACAATGAGCAGTTCTTC.

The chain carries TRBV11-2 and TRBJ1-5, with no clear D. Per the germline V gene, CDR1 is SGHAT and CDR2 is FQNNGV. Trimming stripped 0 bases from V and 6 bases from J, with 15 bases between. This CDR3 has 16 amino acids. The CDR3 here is CASSLDVSQAGQPQHF. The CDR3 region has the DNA TGTGCCAGCAGCTTAGATGTAAGCCAGGCCGGTCAGCCCCAGCATTTT.

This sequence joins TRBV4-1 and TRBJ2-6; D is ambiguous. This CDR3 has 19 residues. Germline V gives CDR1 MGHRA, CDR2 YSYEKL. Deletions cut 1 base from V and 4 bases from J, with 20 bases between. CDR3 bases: TGCGCCAGCAGCCAAGGGGTCGGCAGAAGGTCGAACGGGGCCAACGTCCTGACTTTC. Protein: CASSQGVGRRSNGANVLTF.

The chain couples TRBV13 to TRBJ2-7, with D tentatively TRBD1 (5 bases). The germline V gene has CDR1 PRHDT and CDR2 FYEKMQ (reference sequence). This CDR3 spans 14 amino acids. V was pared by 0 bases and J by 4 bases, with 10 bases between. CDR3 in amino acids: CASSLGRVRYEQYF. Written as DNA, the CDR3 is TGTGCCAGCAGCTTAGGCAGGGTCCGGTACGAGCAGTACTTC.

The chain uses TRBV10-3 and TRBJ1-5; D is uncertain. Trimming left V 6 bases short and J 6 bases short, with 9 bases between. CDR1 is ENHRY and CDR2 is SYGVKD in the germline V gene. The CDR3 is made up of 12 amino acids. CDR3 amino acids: CAIRKVRQPQHF. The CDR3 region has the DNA TGTGCCATCAGAAAGGTTCGTCAGCCCCAGCATTTT.

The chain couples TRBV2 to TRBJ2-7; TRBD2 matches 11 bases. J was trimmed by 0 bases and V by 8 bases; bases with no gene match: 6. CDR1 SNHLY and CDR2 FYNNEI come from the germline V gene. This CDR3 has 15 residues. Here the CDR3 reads CASRLTSGASYEQYF. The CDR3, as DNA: TGTGCCAGCCGCCTGACTAGCGGGGCCTCCTACGAGCAGTACTTC.

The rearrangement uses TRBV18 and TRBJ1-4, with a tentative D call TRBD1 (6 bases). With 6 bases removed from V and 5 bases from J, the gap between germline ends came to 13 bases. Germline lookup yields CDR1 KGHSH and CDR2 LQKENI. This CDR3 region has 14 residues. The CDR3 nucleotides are TGTGCCAGCTCTCGACAGGCCATGAATGAAAAACTGTTTTTT. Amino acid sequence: CASSRQAMNEKLFF.

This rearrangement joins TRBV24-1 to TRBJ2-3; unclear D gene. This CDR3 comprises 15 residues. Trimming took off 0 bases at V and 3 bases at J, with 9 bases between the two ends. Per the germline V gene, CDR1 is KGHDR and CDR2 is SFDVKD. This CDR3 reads CATSDLRSRTDTQYF. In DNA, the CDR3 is TGTGCCACCAGTGATTTGCGCAGCCGAACAGATACGCAGTATTTT.

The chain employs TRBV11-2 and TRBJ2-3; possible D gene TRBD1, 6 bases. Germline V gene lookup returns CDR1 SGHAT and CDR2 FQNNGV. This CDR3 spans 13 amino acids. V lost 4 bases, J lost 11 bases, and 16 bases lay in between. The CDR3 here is CASSSGPTGKQYF. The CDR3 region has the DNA TGTGCCAGCAGCTCAGGACCTACAGGGAAGCAGTATTTT.

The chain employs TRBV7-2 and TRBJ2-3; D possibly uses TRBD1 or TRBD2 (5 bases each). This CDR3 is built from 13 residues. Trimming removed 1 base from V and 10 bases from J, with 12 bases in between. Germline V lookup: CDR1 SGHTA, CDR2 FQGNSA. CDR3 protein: CASSLDTGPAQYF. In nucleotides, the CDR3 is TGTGCCAGCAGCTTAGATACGGGGCCGGCGCAGTATTTT.

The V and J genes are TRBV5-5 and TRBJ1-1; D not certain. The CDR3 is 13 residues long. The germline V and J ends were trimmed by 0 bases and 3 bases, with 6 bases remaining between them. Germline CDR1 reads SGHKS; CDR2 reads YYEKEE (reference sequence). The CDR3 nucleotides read TGTGCCAGCAGCTTGGATGCGGACACTGAAGCTTTCTTT. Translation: CASSLDADTEAFF.

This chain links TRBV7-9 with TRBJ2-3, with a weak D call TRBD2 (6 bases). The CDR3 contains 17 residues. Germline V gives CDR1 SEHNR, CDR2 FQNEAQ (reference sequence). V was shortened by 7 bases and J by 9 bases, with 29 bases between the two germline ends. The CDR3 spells CASTASRGGENLGTQYF. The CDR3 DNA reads TGTGCCAGCACCGCAAGTAGAGGCGGGGAGAACTTAGGGACGCAGTATTTT.

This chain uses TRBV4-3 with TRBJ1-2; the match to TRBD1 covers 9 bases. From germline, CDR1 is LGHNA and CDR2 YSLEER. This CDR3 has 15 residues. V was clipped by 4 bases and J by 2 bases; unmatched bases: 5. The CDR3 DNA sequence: TGCGCCAGCAGCCCGCGGACAGGGGCCAACTATGGCTACACCTTC. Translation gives CASSPRTGANYGYTF.